This TCR beta chain was found in a study of T-cell memory formation after mild COVID-19. About the study: The TCR clusters were mostly specific to one donor.

Details on this clonotype: No antigen is known for it.

Researchers used 5'RACE with constant-segment primers to make TCR alpha and TCR beta cDNA libraries that carry sample barcodes and UMIs. TCRdb passed the 5' RACE reads through MiXCR, listing each CDR3 protein once. The sample has about 430,000 distinct CDR3 sequences; more than 15% are singletons. The CDR3 consists of 16 residues. Per germline, CDR1 SEHNR and CDR2 FQNEAQ (reference sequence). The V and J ends lost 6 bases and 6 bases, in that order; junction bases with no gene match: 12. Study observations and caveats: Within pre-infection memory, some responding clones were found, suggesting cross-reactive memory joined. Balance between CD4 and CD8 was seen in clones contracting day 15 to 85, and a CD4+ lean was seen in later expanders.

Material for sequencing was PBMCs or a T cell subset sorted from them (not recorded which). The TCR comes from a man aged 18 to 30 who had mild COVID-19 (a few samples of this study predate the infection). Cell type and time point are not known. The V call is TRBV7-9, the J call TRBJ2-1, with 9 bases fitting TRBD1. The CDR3 bases are TGTGCCAGCAGTGTCAACCCGGGACAGGGCTTCAATGAGCAGTTCTTC. Protein product: CASSVNPGQGFNEQFF.